A selection of T cell receptor beta chains follows, all from one sample in a study of OX40 agonist ivuxolimab in advanced cancers. TCRdb keeps only in-frame clones here, not all; method: immunoSEQ multiplex PCR. The sample carries approximately 90,000 clones, 89% recorded once. Here the sequenced sample was CD4+ or CD8+ T cells sorted from blood, taken in a trial of the OX40 agonist ivuxolimab. The receptors shown here come from an adult with an advanced solid tumor such as melanoma, head and neck, liver or kidney cancer. Each CDR3 is given with its conserved first and last residue. The D gene is left open where the match is weak. Size values are once, few and many counts, or a class for expanded clones, and some rows have none.

CDR3 length: 14; J gene: TRBJ1-5; D gene: -; clone size: -; V gene: TRBV10-3; CDR3 protein: CAISEEAVNQPQHF; CDR3 DNA: TGTGCCATCAGTGAGGAGGCCGTTAATCAGCCCCAGCATTTT
CDR3 length: 14; J gene: TRBJ1-2; D gene: -; clone size: -; V gene: TRBV6-5; CDR3 protein: CASTTAATGYGYTF; CDR3 DNA: TGTGCCAGCACCACAGCAGCTACAGGCTATGGCTACACCTTC
CDR3 length: 14; J gene: TRBJ1-1; D gene: -; clone size: once; V gene: TRBV2; CDR3 protein: CASSEAGRYTEAFF; CDR3 DNA: TGTGCCAGCAGTGAAGCAGGGAGGTACACTGAAGCTTTCTTT
CDR3 length: 12; J gene: TRBJ1-1; D gene: -; clone size: -; V gene: TRBV10-1; CDR3 protein: CASRRGNTEAFF; CDR3 DNA: TGCGCCAGCAGGCGGGGGAACACTGAAGCTTTCTTT
CDR3 length: 16; J gene: TRBJ2-2; D gene: TRBD2; clone size: -; V gene: TRBV28; CDR3 protein: CASFWKLAVGIGELFF; CDR3 DNA: TGTGCCAGCTTTTGGAAACTAGCGGTTGGGATCGGGGAGCTGTTTTTT
CDR3 length: 12; J gene: TRBJ1-6; D gene: -; clone size: -; V gene: TRBV4-1; CDR3 protein: CASSQEVSPLHF; CDR3 DNA: TGCGCCAGCAGCCAAGAGGTTTCACCCCTCCACTTT
CDR3 length: 14; J gene: TRBJ1-2; D gene: -; clone size: few; V gene: TRBV7-2; CDR3 protein: CASSLSGQQGGYTF; CDR3 DNA: TGTGCCAGCAGCTTAAGTGGACAGCAGGGTGGCTACACCTTC
CDR3 length: 15; J gene: TRBJ2-7; D gene: TRBD2; clone size: -; V gene: TRBV11-2; CDR3 protein: CASSSTSRVLHEQYF; CDR3 DNA: TGTGCCAGCAGCTCGACTAGCAGGGTGTTACACGAGCAGTACTTC
CDR3 length: 14; J gene: TRBJ1-1; D gene: TRBD1; clone size: -; V gene: TRBV2; CDR3 protein: CASVEGQGRSEAFF; CDR3 DNA: TGTGCCAGCGTTGAGGGACAGGGAAGATCTGAAGCTTTCTTT
CDR3 length: 20; J gene: TRBJ1-1; D gene: -; clone size: -; V gene: TRBV14; CDR3 protein: CASSSLRTFEPLGYDTEAFF; CDR3 DNA: TGTGCCAGCAGCTCCCTGAGGACCTTTGAACCTTTGGGCTACGACACTGAAGCTTTCTTT
CDR3 length: 14; J gene: TRBJ1-1; D gene: -; clone size: -; V gene: TRBV19; CDR3 protein: CASSNRVEGTEAFF; CDR3 DNA: TGTGCCAGTAGTAACAGGGTCGAAGGGACTGAAGCTTTCTTT
CDR3 length: 16; J gene: TRBJ1-3; D gene: TRBD1; clone size: -; V gene: TRBV28; CDR3 protein: CASSLPRGLDGNTIYF; CDR3 DNA: TGTGCCAGCAGTTTACCCAGGGGGCTAGATGGAAACACCATATATTTT
CDR3 length: 12; J gene: TRBJ2-7; D gene: -; clone size: -; V gene: TRBV7-9; CDR3 protein: CASSLLNSEQYF; CDR3 DNA: TGTGCCAGCAGCCTATTAAACAGCGAGCAGTACTTC
CDR3 length: 13; J gene: TRBJ1-3; D gene: -; clone size: few; V gene: TRBV28; CDR3 protein: CASRQGNGNTIYF; CDR3 DNA: TGTGCCAGCAGACAGGGTAACGGAAACACCATATATTTT
CDR3 length: 14; J gene: TRBJ1-2; D gene: TRBD1; clone size: -; V gene: TRBV2; CDR3 protein: CASSEGTANYGYTF; CDR3 DNA: TGTGCCAGCAGTGAGGGGACAGCGAACTATGGCTACACCTTC
CDR3 length: 16; J gene: TRBJ2-1; D gene: TRBD2; clone size: -; V gene: TRBV19; CDR3 protein: CASSASPGLAFREQFF; CDR3 DNA: TGTGCCAGTAGTGCAAGTCCGGGACTAGCATTCCGTGAGCAGTTCTTC
CDR3 length: 14; J gene: TRBJ1-3; D gene: -; clone size: -; V gene: TRBV11-1; CDR3 protein: CASKQGRLGNTIYF; CDR3 DNA: TGTGCCAGCAAGCAGGGGCGACTCGGAAACACCATATATTTT
CDR3 length: 14; J gene: TRBJ2-1; D gene: TRBD2; clone size: -; V gene: TRBV6-6; CDR3 protein: CASSRGLAENEQFF; CDR3 DNA: TGTGCCAGCAGTCGCGGACTAGCGGAGAATGAGCAGTTCTTC
CDR3 length: 14; J gene: TRBJ2-7; D gene: -; clone size: -; V gene: TRBV7-3; CDR3 protein: CASSLGGVPYEQYF; CDR3 DNA: TGTGCCAGCAGCTTAGGCGGGGTACCCTACGAGCAGTACTTC
CDR3 length: 17; J gene: TRBJ2-7; D gene: TRBD2; clone size: once; V gene: TRBV4-3; CDR3 protein: CASSQDRGIGRSYEQYF; CDR3 DNA: TGCGCCAGCAGCCAAGATAGGGGTATCGGGAGGAGTTACGAGCAGTACTTC
CDR3 length: 12; J gene: TRBJ2-7; D gene: -; clone size: -; V gene: TRBV11-3; CDR3 protein: CASSSGTGEQYF; CDR3 DNA: TGTGCCAGCAGTTCAGGGACGGGCGAGCAGTACTTC
CDR3 length: 13; J gene: TRBJ2-7; D gene: TRBD2; clone size: -; V gene: TRBV11-2; CDR3 protein: CASSWTRQWEQYF; CDR3 DNA: TGTGCCAGCAGCTGGACTAGACAGTGGGAGCAGTACTTC
CDR3 length: 13; J gene: TRBJ2-3; D gene: -; clone size: -; V gene: TRBV29-1; CDR3 protein: CSGGVLPQDTQYF; CDR3 DNA: TGCAGCGGGGGGGTCTTACCGCAGGATACGCAGTATTTT
CDR3 length: 16; J gene: TRBJ2-7; D gene: -; clone size: -; V gene: TRBV21-1; CDR3 protein: CASSKGCKGGPYEQYF; CDR3 DNA: TGTGCCAGCAGCAAAGGTTGTAAGGGGGGACCCTACGAGCAGTACTTC
CDR3 length: 15; J gene: TRBJ2-7; D gene: -; clone size: -; V gene: TRBV7-2; CDR3 protein: CASSHSRTLGYEQYF; CDR3 DNA: TGTGCCAGCAGCCACTCCCGGACCCTTGGCTACGAGCAGTACTTC
CDR3 length: 12; J gene: TRBJ1-1; D gene: -; clone size: -; V gene: TRBV5-3; CDR3 protein: CARRNKGTEAFF; CDR3 DNA: TGTGCCAGGCGGAACAAGGGCACTGAAGCTTTCTTT
CDR3 length: 15; J gene: TRBJ1-3; D gene: -; clone size: -; V gene: TRBV6-5; CDR3 protein: CASTQGPGTGNTIYF; CDR3 DNA: TGTGCCAGCACCCAGGGCCCGGGAACTGGAAACACCATATATTTT
CDR3 length: 13; J gene: TRBJ2-1; D gene: -; clone size: few; V gene: TRBV7-2; CDR3 protein: CASSLGKNNEQFF; CDR3 DNA: TGTGCCAGCAGCTTAGGGAAGAACAATGAGCAGTTCTTC
CDR3 length: 15; J gene: TRBJ2-7; D gene: TRBD2; clone size: -; V gene: TRBV5-4; CDR3 protein: CASSLEASGINEQYF; CDR3 DNA: TGTGCCAGCAGCTTGGAGGCTAGCGGGATCAACGAGCAGTACTTC
CDR3 length: 14; J gene: TRBJ2-3; D gene: -; clone size: -; V gene: TRBV6-6; CDR3 protein: CASSYWTSTDTQYF; CDR3 DNA: TGTGCCAGCAGTTATTGGACAAGCACAGATACGCAGTATTTT
CDR3 length: 14; J gene: TRBJ2-7; D gene: TRBD1; clone size: -; V gene: TRBV19; CDR3 protein: CASSPRTGAYEQYF; CDR3 DNA: TGTGCCAGTAGTCCACGGACAGGCGCCTACGAGCAGTACTTC
CDR3 length: 14; J gene: TRBJ1-1; D gene: TRBD1; clone size: -; V gene: TRBV19; CDR3 protein: CASTRDRENTEAFF; CDR3 DNA: TGTGCCAGTACTCGGGACAGGGAGAACACTGAAGCTTTCTTT
CDR3 length: 15; J gene: TRBJ1-2; D gene: -; clone size: -; V gene: TRBV7-9; CDR3 protein: CASSLGRPDHYGYTF; CDR3 DNA: TGTGCCAGCAGCTTAGGCAGGCCAGACCACTATGGCTACACCTTC
CDR3 length: 14; J gene: TRBJ2-7; D gene: -; clone size: few; V gene: TRBV19; CDR3 protein: CASSRDRFTYEQYF; CDR3 DNA: TGTGCCAGTAGTAGGGACCGATTTACCTACGAGCAGTACTTC
CDR3 length: 13; J gene: TRBJ1-4; D gene: -; clone size: once; V gene: TRBV4-1; CDR3 protein: CASSQVLQEKLFF; CDR3 DNA: TGCGCCAGCAGCCAGGTCCTTCAGGAAAAACTGTTTTTT
CDR3 length: 15; J gene: TRBJ1-1; D gene: -; clone size: -; V gene: TRBV28; CDR3 protein: CASSFGGRGDTEAFF; CDR3 DNA: TGTGCCAGCAGTTTTGGGGGCCGGGGAGACACTGAAGCTTTCTTT
CDR3 length: 15; J gene: TRBJ1-4; D gene: -; clone size: -; V gene: TRBV5-1; CDR3 protein: CASSLGPTTNEKLFF; CDR3 DNA: TGCGCCAGCAGCTTGGGACCGACAACTAATGAAAAACTGTTTTTT
CDR3 length: 14; J gene: TRBJ2-2; D gene: -; clone size: -; V gene: TRBV4-1; CDR3 protein: CASSQDRLAGELFF; CDR3 DNA: TGCGCCAGCAGCCAAGATCGCCTAGCCGGGGAGCTGTTTTTT
CDR3 length: 16; J gene: TRBJ2-4; D gene: -; clone size: -; V gene: TRBV6-4; CDR3 protein: CASRVVTRLAKNIQYF; CDR3 DNA: TGTGCCAGCAGAGTAGTCACACGTCTAGCCAAAAACATTCAGTACTTC
CDR3 length: 17; J gene: TRBJ2-6; D gene: -; clone size: -; V gene: TRBV4-2; CDR3 protein: CASSQASLVSGANVLTF; CDR3 DNA: TGTGCCAGCAGCCAAGCTAGCCTTGTCTCTGGGGCCAACGTCCTGACTTTC
CDR3 length: 14; J gene: TRBJ2-2; D gene: TRBD2; clone size: -; V gene: TRBV29-1; CDR3 protein: CSARGGRNTGELFF; CDR3 DNA: TGCAGCGCCCGTGGCGGGAGAAACACCGGGGAGCTGTTTTTT
CDR3 length: 15; J gene: TRBJ2-5; D gene: TRBD2; clone size: -; V gene: TRBV7-9; CDR3 protein: CASSKTGTSQETQYF; CDR3 DNA: TGTGCCAGCAGCAAGACCGGGACTAGCCAGGAGACCCAGTACTTC
CDR3 length: 16; J gene: TRBJ1-4; D gene: -; clone size: few; V gene: TRBV6-6; CDR3 protein: CASSNRRGPANEKLFF; CDR3 DNA: TGTGCCAGCAGCAACCGAAGGGGCCCGGCTAATGAAAAACTGTTTTTT
CDR3 length: 16; J gene: TRBJ2-1; D gene: TRBD2; clone size: -; V gene: TRBV28; CDR3 protein: CASSLTSGSFYNEQFF; CDR3 DNA: TGTGCCAGCAGTTTAACTAGCGGGAGCTTCTACAATGAGCAGTTCTTC
CDR3 length: 15; J gene: TRBJ2-7; D gene: TRBD1; clone size: -; V gene: TRBV7-9; CDR3 protein: CASSLGTGKGYEQYF; CDR3 DNA: TGTGCCAGCAGCTTAGGGACAGGGAAGGGCTACGAGCAGTACTTC
CDR3 length: 14; J gene: TRBJ1-2; D gene: -; clone size: -; V gene: TRBV19; CDR3 protein: CASSISPGAYGYTF; CDR3 DNA: TGTGCCAGTAGTATAAGCCCGGGAGCCTATGGCTACACCTTC
CDR3 length: 17; J gene: TRBJ2-1; D gene: -; clone size: -; V gene: TRBV4-1; CDR3 protein: CASSRPRGDITYNEQFF; CDR3 DNA: TGCGCCAGCAGCCGTCCGAGGGGGGACATAACCTACAATGAGCAGTTCTTC
CDR3 length: 14; J gene: TRBJ1-5; D gene: -; clone size: -; V gene: TRBV7-2; CDR3 protein: CASSFSQGSQPQHF; CDR3 DNA: TGTGCCAGCAGCTTCAGCCAGGGGTCTCAGCCCCAGCATTTT
CDR3 length: 16; J gene: TRBJ2-7; D gene: TRBD1; clone size: once; V gene: TRBV7-3; CDR3 protein: CASSLTGDRVGYEQYF; CDR3 DNA: TGTGCCAGCAGCTTAACTGGGGACAGGGTTGGGTACGAGCAGTACTTC
CDR3 length: 16; J gene: TRBJ2-7; D gene: TRBD2; clone size: -; V gene: TRBV11-1; CDR3 protein: CASSLEGLAGGGEQYF; CDR3 DNA: TGTGCCAGCAGCTTAGAAGGACTAGCGGGAGGCGGCGAGCAGTACTTC
CDR3 length: 15; J gene: TRBJ2-7; D gene: TRBD2; clone size: -; V gene: TRBV27; CDR3 protein: CASRRTSGSSGEQYF; CDR3 DNA: TGTGCCAGCAGACGGACTAGCGGGAGTTCAGGCGAGCAGTACTTC
CDR3 length: 14; J gene: TRBJ2-3; D gene: TRBD1; clone size: -; V gene: TRBV10-2; CDR3 protein: CASTRTGDTDTQYF; CDR3 DNA: TGCGCCAGCACCAGGACAGGGGACACAGATACGCAGTATTTT
CDR3 length: 12; J gene: TRBJ2-5; D gene: -; clone size: few; V gene: TRBV5-8; CDR3 protein: CASSFTRAAQYF; CDR3 DNA: TGTGCCAGCAGCTTCACCAGGGCGGCCCAGTACTTC
CDR3 length: 14; J gene: TRBJ1-3; D gene: -; clone size: -; V gene: TRBV5-6; CDR3 protein: CASSLGSSGNTIYF; CDR3 DNA: TGTGCCAGCAGCTTGGGAAGCTCTGGAAACACCATATATTTT
CDR3 length: 14; J gene: TRBJ1-5; D gene: -; clone size: -; V gene: TRBV7-2; CDR3 protein: CASSPDRSNQPQHF; CDR3 DNA: TGTGCCAGCAGCCCAGACAGGTCGAATCAGCCCCAGCATTTT
CDR3 length: 15; J gene: TRBJ1-5; D gene: -; clone size: -; V gene: TRBV9; CDR3 protein: CASSVAPDSNQPQHF; CDR3 DNA: TGTGCCAGCAGCGTAGCTCCGGATAGCAATCAGCCCCAGCATTTT
CDR3 length: 13; J gene: TRBJ1-1; D gene: -; clone size: -; V gene: TRBV10-3; CDR3 protein: CAITYSAGTEAFF; CDR3 DNA: TGTGCCATCACTTACTCGGCCGGCACTGAAGCTTTCTTT
CDR3 length: 13; J gene: TRBJ1-5; D gene: -; clone size: -; V gene: TRBV2; CDR3 protein: CASHRELNQPQHF; CDR3 DNA: TGTGCCAGTCACAGGGAACTCAATCAGCCCCAGCATTTT
CDR3 length: 15; J gene: TRBJ2-7; D gene: TRBD1; clone size: -; V gene: TRBV6-5; CDR3 protein: CASSPSWTGAREQYF; CDR3 DNA: TGTGCCAGCAGCCCCTCTTGGACAGGGGCGAGGGAGCAGTACTTC
CDR3 length: 13; J gene: TRBJ1-1; D gene: -; clone size: -; V gene: TRBV6-6; CDR3 protein: CASLGRKNTEAFF; CDR3 DNA: TGTGCCAGCCTGGGACGGAAGAACACTGAAGCTTTCTTT